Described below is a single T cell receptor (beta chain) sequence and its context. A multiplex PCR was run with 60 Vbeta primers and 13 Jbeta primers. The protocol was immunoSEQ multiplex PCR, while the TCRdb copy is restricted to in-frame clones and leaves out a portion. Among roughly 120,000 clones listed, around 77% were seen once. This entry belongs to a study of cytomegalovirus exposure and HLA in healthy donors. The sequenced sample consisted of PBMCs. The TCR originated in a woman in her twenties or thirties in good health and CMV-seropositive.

DNA of the CDR3: TGCGCCAGCTCCCTCGGGGTCTCCGAGCAGTACTTC. The encoded protein is CASSLGVSEQYF. This chain links TRBV10-1 with TRBJ2-7, with a possible D match to TRBD2 (5 bases). Deletions cut 8 bases from V and 6 bases from J, with 14 bases between. This CDR3 region has 12 residues. Germline V gene lookup returns CDR1 WNHNN and CDR2 SYGVQD (reference sequence).